This entry lists 3 T cell receptor beta chains sequenced from one sample in a study of blood T cells in healthy people across ages. A second 7 to 11 cycle PCR used barcoded and J-beta primers. A single record per CDR3 protein comes from TCRdb applying MiXCR to the 5' RACE reads. The sample contains about 1.5 million distinct CDR3 sequences, approximately 38% of which appear only once. Material for sequencing was blood. These TCRs come from a young woman in good health.

The chain is built from TRBV6-2 or TRBV6-3 and TRBJ2-1; 8 bases match TRBD2. The assigned J gene may be wrong: the sequence end matches TRBJ2-7 better. The CDR3 spans 14 residues. Germline V gives CDR1 MNHEY, CDR2 SVGEGT. CDR3 amino acids: CASLTSGSYNEQYF. In nucleotides, the CDR3 is TGTGCCAGTCTTACTAGCGGATCCTACAATGAGCAGTACTTC.

This clonotype was seen ten or more times. The chain is built from TRBV29-1 and TRBJ2-7, with D unresolved. V was shortened by 4 bases and J by 0 bases, with 4 bases between the two germline ends. Germline values: CDR1 SQVTM, CDR2 ANQGSEA. This CDR3 has 11 amino acids. The chain's CDR3 is CSVVLSYEQYF. The CDR3 region has the DNA TGCAGCGTTGTACTCTCCTACGAGCAGTACTTC.

V and J are TRBV6-4 and TRBJ2-5, with 7 bases that match TRBD2. The V and J ends lost 0 bases and 11 bases, in that order; junction bases with no gene match: 12. CDR1 and CDR2 from the germline V gene are MRHNA and SNTAGT. The CDR3 contains 15 residues. In nucleotides, the CDR3 is TGTGCCAGCAGTGACTCCCCGGGAGGTAACATTGAGCAGTACTTC. Its protein product is CASSDSPGGNIEQYF.